This T cell receptor beta chain originates from a study of identical twins (dated by TCRdb to the mid-2010s). For the wider study: TCR alpha and beta repertoires from monozygotic twins, unrelated adults of various ages and cord blood were deep-sequenced to test whether fetal clonotypes persist. To rule out contamination, replicate twin experiments were performed at different times with different library preparation protocols. On the study overall, not on this receptor specifically: Zero-insertion analyses could be partly confounded by invariant T cells such as MAIT and iNKT, although diverse VJ usage argued against such confounding for most clonotypes. Compared with coincidental sharing between unrelated individuals, an excess of low generation-probability sequences was observed among out-of-frame TCR alpha sequences shared between twins. Because the same donors could not be followed over many years, conclusions were based on cross-sectional statistical analysis. A weaker excess of twin sharing was found in beta out-of-frame sequences because the signal-to-noise ratio was lowered by fewer shared sequences. Fewer insertions were carried by abundant cord blood beta clonotypes, a similar but weaker trend appeared in young adult naive repertoires, and no such trend appeared in memory repertoires. Recombination models systematically underestimated out-of-frame TCR alpha sharing in monozygotic twins but agreed with sharing between unrelated individuals.

The germline V gene encodes CDR1 DFQATT and CDR2 SNEGSKA (reference sequence). There are 12 amino acids in the CDR3, from cysteine to phenylalanine inclusive. The only DNA kept is the CDR3, 36 bases in frame from the first base. V and J lose 1 base and 9 bases, and a span of 13 bases separates them. On this clonotype itself: Its antigen remains unidentified. Within one base of it there is no much larger clone, and no base qualities were kept.

Library generation was performed with 5' RACE. Sequenced on an Illumina HiSeq 2000. Template switching added a universal primer binding site, and the final cDNA carried a unique molecular identifier that allowed TCR cDNA molecules to be counted accurately. Specific primers in the conserved constant-segment region were used to synthesize first-strand cDNA for the TCR alpha and beta chains. Each cDNA library was double barcoded, with a SMART-Mk sample barcode plus Illumina barcodes, to control for contamination. Two successive PCR steps introduced TruSeq adapter sequences along with Illumina sample barcodes. The TCR alpha and beta cDNA libraries were sequenced on the Illumina HiSeq platform using custom primers. The authors' analysis ran thus. MiGEC was used to process raw reads and extract unique molecular identifiers, and MiXCR was used to find CDR3 positions. For each individual, recombination models were inferred using an EM algorithm with the repgenHMM and IGoR tools. Shared clonotype analysis was performed with the tcR package in R, normalizing sharing by the product of cloneset sizes. To study raw recombination without the effects of thymic and clonal selection, out-of-frame nonproductive sequences were analyzed. TCRdb passed the public sequencing reads through fastp at Q25 and MiXCR, retaining productive beta sequences. Rows are combined by CDR3 protein, so each entry shows the most common genes and DNA. TCRdb's processing, not the authors', yielded these V and J calls. The table for this sample lists some 660,000 distinct CDR3 sequences; around 8.6% of them were counted only once. 0.75% to 1% of the sample is taken by the ten largest.

Every donor in the study was a healthy Caucasian. The twin cohort comprised three pairs of female monozygotic twins, all aged roughly 18 to 30 years. Peripheral blood mononuclear cells were the source from which RNA for the TCR libraries was isolated. The same data also contributed to another study, on yellow fever vaccine responses in identical twins. As the second paper documents: According to the authors, in identical twins the way T cells responded to vaccination appeared partly convergent and partly personalized. The study precisely tracked vaccine-responding T cell clones in identical twins.

The sequence derives from a woman aged 18-35 years in good health. The specimen sequenced was PBMCs. The receptor chain draws on TRBV20-1 and TRBJ2-7; a weak D assignment points to TRBD1 (7 bases agree). CDR3 reads: CSARAGGSVQYF. In nucleotides, the sequence is TGCAGTGCTAGAGCAGGGGGGTCGGTGCAGTACTTC.